These T cell receptor beta chains were read from a single sample in a study of T cell clones after liver transplantation. The repertoire was sequenced with immunoSEQ multiplex PCR; TCRdb's copy has only in-frame clones and lacks some. The sample records 93,000 or so clones, 84% being singletons. Sequenced material: CD4+ T cells from blood, taken approximately 45 months after liver transplant. Every receptor here comes from a human patient who received a liver transplant. A subset of T cells may come from the graft donor. CDR3s include the opening cysteine and the closing phenylalanine or tryptophan. D genes are given only for firm matches. For some rows the clone size is stated as once, few or many, or as a class when expanded; others skip it.

>TRBV5-1|TRBJ1-1|.|.
CASSLPGRMNTEAFF
TGCGCCAGCAGCTTGCCAGGTCGGATGAACACTGAAGCTTTCTTT
>TRBV11-2|TRBJ2-7|.|.
CASSLDRGGSYEQYF
TGTGCCAGCAGCTTAGATCGTGGGGGGTCCTACGAGCAGTACTTC
>TRBV6-6|TRBJ2-1|TRBD2|.
CASKRERGGHEQFF
TGTGCCAGCAAGCGGGAGCGGGGGGGCCATGAGCAGTTCTTC
>TRBV28|TRBJ1-2|.|.
CASRIGGVSPRYGYTF
TGTGCCAGCAGGATAGGAGGGGTCTCTCCCCGCTATGGCTACACCTTC
>TRBV10-1|TRBJ1-1|.|few
CASSEGSGLGRRCWNVEAFF
TGCGCCAGCAGTGAAGGTTCAGGGCTTGGGCGGCGTTGTTGGAATGTTGAAGCTTTCTTT
>TRBV20-1|TRBJ1-1|.|.
CSARVPDEAFF
TGCAGTGCTAGAGTTCCAGATGAAGCTTTCTTT
>TRBV4-2|TRBJ1-2|.|few
CASSQAAGTTYGYTF
TGTGCCAGCAGCCAAGCCGCCGGGACGACGTATGGCTACACCTTC
>TRBV11-2|TRBJ2-1|TRBD2|.
CASSFGLAVDEQFF
TGTGCCAGCAGCTTTGGACTAGCGGTTGATGAGCAGTTCTTC
>TRBV5-6|TRBJ1-5|TRBD1|.
CASSSGQGRNQPQHF
TGTGCCAGCAGCTCAGGACAGGGACGTAATCAGCCCCAGCATTTT
>TRBV6-4|TRBJ2-1|.|.
CASSEGYNYNEQFF
TGTGCCAGCAGTGAAGGATATAACTACAATGAGCAGTTCTTC
>TRBV7-9|TRBJ1-5|TRBD1|.
CASSPDRASQPQHF
TGTGCCAGCAGCCCAGACAGGGCGAGTCAGCCCCAGCATTTT
>TRBV28|TRBJ1-1|.|.
CASGELRTDEAFF
TGTGCCAGCGGAGAACTTCGGACGGATGAAGCTTTCTTT
>TRBV7-3|TRBJ2-3|.|.
CASGDADTQYF
TGTGCCTCCGGAGATGCAGATACGCAGTATTTT
>TRBV4-2|TRBJ2-1|.|.
CASSQVSHSEEQFF
TGTGCCAGCAGCCAAGTATCTCATTCCGAAGAGCAGTTCTTC
>TRBV27|TRBJ2-6|TRBD2|.
CASSFGGGRALTGANVLTF
TGTGCCAGCAGTTTCGGGGGCGGGAGGGCCTTAACTGGGGCCAACGTCCTGACTTTC
>TRBV5-1|TRBJ1-1|.|.
CASKGGSMNTEAFF
TGCGCCAGTAAGGGGGGGTCGATGAACACTGAAGCTTTCTTT
>TRBV7-8|TRBJ2-1|TRBD2|.
CASSLATSHEQFF
TGTGCCAGCAGCTTAGCGACTAGCCATGAGCAGTTCTTC
>TRBV7-2|TRBJ1-5|.|.
CASSLDAGGNQPQHF
TGTGCCAGCAGCTTAGATGCAGGGGGCAATCAGCCCCAGCATTTT
>TRBV14|TRBJ1-1|.|.
CASSHPRGEAFF
TGTGCCAGCAGCCACCCCCGAGGGGAAGCTTTCTTT
>TRBV28|TRBJ2-1|TRBD2|.
CASSSLAGVSEQFF
TGTGCCAGCAGTTCGCTAGCGGGAGTTAGTGAGCAGTTCTTC
>TRBV6-5|TRBJ1-5|.|.
CASSPTVGAQPQHF
TGTGCCAGCAGCCCCACGGTCGGGGCTCAGCCCCAGCATTTT
>TRBV5-1|TRBJ1-1|.|.
CASSLSGGTEAFF
TGCGCCAGCAGCTTATCGGGAGGCACTGAAGCTTTCTTT
>TRBV4-3|TRBJ1-4|.|.
CASSQAQVFANEKLFF
TGCGCCAGCAGCCAAGCCCAGGTGTTCGCTAATGAAAAACTGTTTTTT
>TRBV27|TRBJ2-7|TRBD1|.
CASSSPGTGTREQYF
TGTGCCAGCAGTTCGCCCGGGACAGGGACACGCGAGCAGTACTTC
>TRBV6-4|TRBJ1-5|TRBD1|.
CASSVDRGRDSNQPQHF
TGTGCCAGCAGCGTAGACAGGGGGCGAGATAGCAATCAGCCCCAGCATTTT
>TRBV6-5|TRBJ2-3|.|.
CASSGSTDTQYF
TGTGCCAGTAGCGGATCCACAGATACGCAGTATTTT
>TRBV6-6|TRBJ1-2|.|.
CASRTGQRYGYTF
TGTGCCAGCAGGACAGGTCAACGCTATGGCTACACCTTC
>TRBV19|TRBJ2-1|.|few
CASRFYGVDYNEQFF
TGTGCCAGTAGGTTTTACGGTGTTGACTACAATGAGCAGTTCTTC
>TRBV19|TRBJ1-1|.|.
CASSIQGKNTEAFF
TGTGCCAGTAGTATACAGGGGAAGAACACTGAAGCTTTCTTT
>TRBV7-9|TRBJ2-3|.|.
CASRGWGTSTDTQYF
TGTGCCAGCAGAGGATGGGGGACTAGCACAGATACGCAGTATTTT
>TRBV5-4|TRBJ2-2|.|.
CASSLVPRGTDTGELFF
TGTGCCAGCAGCTTGGTCCCCCGGGGAACTGACACCGGGGAGCTGTTTTTT
>TRBV7-9|TRBJ2-3|TRBD2|.
CASSLDFSGSRGTDTQYF
TGTGCCAGCAGCTTAGATTTCAGCGGGAGCAGGGGCACAGATACGCAGTATTTT
>TRBV5-1|TRBJ1-2|.|few
CASSLEAGYGYTF
TGCGCCAGCAGCTTGGAGGCAGGGTATGGCTACACCTTC
>TRBV6-5|TRBJ1-1|.|few
CASSYRAALNTEAFF
TGTGCCAGCAGTTATCGTGCCGCATTGAACACTGAAGCTTTCTTT
>TRBV14|TRBJ2-5|.|.
CASSQDAAVPQETQYF
TGTGCCAGCAGCCAGGATGCAGCGGTTCCTCAAGAGACCCAGTACTTC
>TRBV7-3|TRBJ2-2|TRBD2|few
CASSPGTSGGELFF
TGTGCCAGCAGCCCCGGGACTAGCGGCGGGGAGCTGTTTTTT
>TRBV7-9|TRBJ1-3|.|.
CASRTQVRGSGNTIYF
TGTGCCAGCAGAACCCAGGTTCGAGGCTCTGGAAACACCATATATTTT
>TRBV7-3|TRBJ2-3|.|.
CASSPRRGQDTQYF
TGTGCCAGCAGCCCTCGACGGGGGCAAGATACGCAGTATTTT
>TRBV5-4|TRBJ2-7|.|.
CASSSRYEQYF
TGTGCCAGCAGCAGTCGGTACGAGCAGTACTTC
>TRBV5-1|TRBJ2-3|.|once
CASSLRPLGNADTQYF
TGCGCCAGCAGCTTGAGGCCCTTGGGGAACGCAGATACGCAGTATTTT
>TRBV11-3|TRBJ2-1|.|.
CASSQSPVSMVEQFF
TGTGCCAGCAGCCAAAGCCCAGTGTCAATGGTTGAGCAGTTCTTC
>TRBV29-1|TRBJ1-1|.|.
CRAGFKETEAFF
TGCAGAGCAGGGTTTAAGGAAACTGAAGCTTTCTTT
>TRBV7-9|TRBJ2-2|TRBD1|.
CASSLSDRLNTGELFF
TGTGCCAGCAGCTTATCGGACAGGCTGAACACCGGGGAGCTGTTTTTT
>TRBV5-1|TRBJ2-7|.|few
CASSPAGEGSGEQYF
TGCGCCAGCAGCCCAGCCGGAGAGGGCTCGGGAGAGCAGTACTTC
>TRBV7-8|TRBJ2-3|.|few
CASRGPSTDTQYF
TGTGCCAGCCGTGGTCCAAGCACAGATACGCAGTATTTT
>TRBV11-3|TRBJ2-6|TRBD1|.
CASSLDSRQGSSGANVLTF
TGTGCCAGCAGCTTAGATTCAAGACAGGGAAGCTCTGGGGCCAACGTCCTGACTTTC
>TRBV18|TRBJ2-1|.|.
CASSPETWNEQFF
TGTGCCAGCTCACCGGAGACTTGGAATGAGCAGTTCTTC
>TRBV7-3|TRBJ1-5|.|.
CASSPANQPQHF
TGTGCCAGCAGCCCAGCGAATCAGCCCCAGCATTTT
>TRBV9|TRBJ2-2|.|.
CASSVLNRPGELFF
TGTGCCAGCAGCGTACTAAACAGGCCGGGGGAGCTGTTTTTT
>TRBV6-1|TRBJ1-3|.|.
CASSGGGGSGNTIYF
TGTGCCAGCAGTGGGGGTGGAGGGTCTGGAAACACCATATATTTT
>TRBV5-4|TRBJ2-1|TRBD2|.
CATGGGHEQFF
TGTGCCACCGGGGGGGGCCATGAGCAGTTCTTC